The source of this T cell receptor beta chain is a study of blood T cells in healthy people across ages. Sample-barcoded 5' priming and a J-beta primer mix drove a second PCR of about 6 to 11 cycles. Via MiXCR, TCRdb re-called the 5' RACE reads, giving one row per CDR3 protein. The sample lists about 2 million distinct CDR3 sequences, 49% occurring once. The ends lost 0 bases at V and 4 bases at J; junction bases unmatched: 5. The CDR3 sequence is 15 residues long. CDR1 and CDR2 from the germline V gene are SGDLS and YYNGEE. The TCR was taken from a woman aged 40 to 50 in good health. This chain uses TRBV9 with TRBJ1-2, with 8 bases aligning to TRBD1. Sequenced input: blood. CDR3 residues: CASSVDGQGFYGYTF. The CDR3, as DNA: TGTGCCAGCAGCGTAGATGGACAGGGATTCTATGGCTACACCTTC.